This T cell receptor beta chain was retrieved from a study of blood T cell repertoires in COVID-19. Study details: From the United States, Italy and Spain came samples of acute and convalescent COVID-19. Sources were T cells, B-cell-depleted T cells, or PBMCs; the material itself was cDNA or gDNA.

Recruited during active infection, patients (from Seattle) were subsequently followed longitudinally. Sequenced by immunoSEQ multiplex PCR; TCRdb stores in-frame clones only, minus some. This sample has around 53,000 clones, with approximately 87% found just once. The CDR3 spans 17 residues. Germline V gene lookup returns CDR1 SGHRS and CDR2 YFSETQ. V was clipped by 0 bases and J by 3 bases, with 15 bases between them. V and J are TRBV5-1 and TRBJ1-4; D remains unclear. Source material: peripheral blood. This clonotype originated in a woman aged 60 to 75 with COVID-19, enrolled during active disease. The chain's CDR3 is CASSLAKGGAANEKLFF. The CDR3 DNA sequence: TGCGCCAGCAGCTTGGCTAAGGGAGGAGCAGCTAATGAAAAACTGTTTTTT.